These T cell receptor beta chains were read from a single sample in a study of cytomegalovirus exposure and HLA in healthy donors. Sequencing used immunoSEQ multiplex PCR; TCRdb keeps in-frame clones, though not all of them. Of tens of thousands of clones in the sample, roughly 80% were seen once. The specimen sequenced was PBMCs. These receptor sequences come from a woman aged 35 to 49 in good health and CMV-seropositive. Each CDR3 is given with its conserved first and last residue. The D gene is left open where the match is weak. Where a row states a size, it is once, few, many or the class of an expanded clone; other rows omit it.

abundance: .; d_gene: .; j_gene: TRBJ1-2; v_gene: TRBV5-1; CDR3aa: CASSLVGGYGYTF; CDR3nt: TGCGCCAGCAGCTTGGTGGGGGGCTATGGCTACACCTTC
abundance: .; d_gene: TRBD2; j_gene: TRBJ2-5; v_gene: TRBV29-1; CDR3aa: CSGEAGGGLAGGSQYF; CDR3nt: TGCAGCGGGGAGGCGGGCGGCGGACTAGCGGGGGGGTCCCAGTACTTC
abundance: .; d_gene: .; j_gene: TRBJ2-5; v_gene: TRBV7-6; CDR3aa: CASSSTGSGTQYF; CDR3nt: TGTGCCAGCAGCTCTACAGGGAGCGGGACCCAGTACTTC
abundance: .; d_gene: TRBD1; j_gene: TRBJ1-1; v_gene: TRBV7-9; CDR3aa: CASSLDRDTEAFF; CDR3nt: TGTGCCAGCAGCTTGGACAGGGACACTGAAGCTTTCTTT
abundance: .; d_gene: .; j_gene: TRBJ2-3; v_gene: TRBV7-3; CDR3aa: CASSLQGSPRYF; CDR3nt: TGTGCCAGCAGCTTGCAGGGGAGCCCACGGTATTTT
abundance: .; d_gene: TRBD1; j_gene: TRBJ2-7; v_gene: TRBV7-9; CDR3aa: CASSPGQGWYEQYF; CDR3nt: TGTGCCAGCAGCCCAGGACAGGGGTGGTACGAGCAGTACTTC
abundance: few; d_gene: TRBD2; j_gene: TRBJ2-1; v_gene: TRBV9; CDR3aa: CASSVGSGGAFEQFF; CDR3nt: TGTGCCAGCAGCGTAGGTAGCGGGGGGGCATTTGAGCAGTTCTTC
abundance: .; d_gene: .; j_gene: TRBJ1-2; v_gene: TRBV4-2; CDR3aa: CASSQPGAGTNYGYTF; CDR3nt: TGTGCCAGCAGCCAACCTGGGGCAGGAACTAACTATGGCTACACCTTC
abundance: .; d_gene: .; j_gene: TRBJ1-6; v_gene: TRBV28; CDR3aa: CASSFARGDSPLHF; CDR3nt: TGTGCCAGCAGTTTTGCCAGGGGTGATTCACCCCTCCACTTT
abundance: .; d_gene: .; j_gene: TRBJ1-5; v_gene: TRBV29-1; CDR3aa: CSVEDGGGSQPQHF; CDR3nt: TGCAGCGTTGAAGACGGCGGGGGGAGTCAGCCCCAGCATTTT
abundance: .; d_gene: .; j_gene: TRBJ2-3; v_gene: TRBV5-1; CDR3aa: CASSLDGVTDTQYF; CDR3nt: TGCGCCAGCAGCTTGGACGGGGTCACAGATACGCAGTATTTT
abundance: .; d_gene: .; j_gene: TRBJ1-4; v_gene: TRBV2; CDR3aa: CASRTLDGGVGKLFF; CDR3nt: TGTGCCAGCAGAACGCTGGACGGCGGGGTAGGGAAACTGTTTTTT
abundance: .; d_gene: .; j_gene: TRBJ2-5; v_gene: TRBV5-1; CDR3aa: CASSLGQGGETQYF; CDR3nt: TGCGCCAGCAGCTTAGGACAGGGAGGGGAGACCCAGTACTTC
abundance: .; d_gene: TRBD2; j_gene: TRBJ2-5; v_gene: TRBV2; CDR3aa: CASSQQWSGGRTQYF; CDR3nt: TGTGCCAGCAGCCAGCAGTGGTCAGGCGGGAGGACCCAGTACTTC
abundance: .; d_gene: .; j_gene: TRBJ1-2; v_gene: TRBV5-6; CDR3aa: CASSLGREGGYTF; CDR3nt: TGTGCCAGCAGTCTGGGCAGGGAAGGGGGCTACACCTTC
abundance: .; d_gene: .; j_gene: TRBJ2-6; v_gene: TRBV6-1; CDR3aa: CASSSGANVLTF; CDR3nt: TGTGCCAGCAGCTCCGGGGCCAACGTCCTGACTTTC
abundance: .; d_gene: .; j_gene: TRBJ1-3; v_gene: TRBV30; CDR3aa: CAWRPGISSGNTIYF; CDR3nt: TGTGCCTGGCGACCCGGGATCTCCTCTGGAAACACCATATATTTT
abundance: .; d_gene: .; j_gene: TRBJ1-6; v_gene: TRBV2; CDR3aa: CASSESGTHNNSPLHF; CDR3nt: TGTGCCAGCAGTGAATCAGGGACACACAATAATTCACCCCTCCACTTT
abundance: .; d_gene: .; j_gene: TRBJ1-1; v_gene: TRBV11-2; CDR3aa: CASSPRFLVGAEAFF; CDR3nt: TGTGCCAGCAGCCCTAGGTTCCTGGTAGGCGCTGAAGCTTTCTTT